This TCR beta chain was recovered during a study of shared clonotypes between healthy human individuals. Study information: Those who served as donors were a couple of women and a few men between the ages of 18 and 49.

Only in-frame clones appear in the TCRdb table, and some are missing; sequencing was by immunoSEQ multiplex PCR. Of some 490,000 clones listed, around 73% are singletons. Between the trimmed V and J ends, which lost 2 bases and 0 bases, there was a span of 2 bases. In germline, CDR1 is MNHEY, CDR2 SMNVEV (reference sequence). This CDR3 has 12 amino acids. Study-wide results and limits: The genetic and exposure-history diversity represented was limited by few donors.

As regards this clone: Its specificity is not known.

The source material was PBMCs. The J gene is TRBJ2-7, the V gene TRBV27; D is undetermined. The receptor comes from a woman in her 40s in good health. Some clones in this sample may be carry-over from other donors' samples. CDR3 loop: CASSLLSYEQYF. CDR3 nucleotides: TGTGCCAGCAGTTTACTCTCCTACGAGCAGTACTTC.